This T cell receptor (beta chain) was observed in a study of T cells in Graves' hyperthyroidism and ophthalmopathy. Findings of the study overall: Expanded thyroid clonotypes (above 0.001) were mostly also found in blood.

Ten or more counts support this clonotype. Its cognate antigen is unknown. Exclusion criteria comprised uncontrolled infection, other autoimmune disease, pregnancy or lactation. A roughly 10 ml volume of fresh peripheral blood provided the PBMCs. Trimming took off 0 bases at V and 5 bases at J, with 11 bases between the two ends. The CDR3 is 14 residues long. Germline CDR1 is SGHKS and CDR2 is YYEKEE (reference sequence). Amplification of TCR beta CDR3 regions used RNA as the template. Researchers ran a first-round RT-PCR on the TCR CDR3 using the HTBI primer set. One entry per CDR3 protein results from TCRdb running MiXCR on the multiplex PCR reads. Found here are approximately 380,000 distinct CDR3 sequences, roughly 19% of them singletons; the top ten hold 3.5% to 4%.

The chain carries TRBV5-5 and TRBJ2-5; D gene ambiguous. Sequencing was performed on blood. This TCR came from a young woman with Graves' hyperthyroidism. This CDR3 reads CASSLDRAWETQYF. The DNA of the CDR3 is TGTGCCAGCAGCTTGGATAGGGCTTGGGAGACCCAGTACTTC.